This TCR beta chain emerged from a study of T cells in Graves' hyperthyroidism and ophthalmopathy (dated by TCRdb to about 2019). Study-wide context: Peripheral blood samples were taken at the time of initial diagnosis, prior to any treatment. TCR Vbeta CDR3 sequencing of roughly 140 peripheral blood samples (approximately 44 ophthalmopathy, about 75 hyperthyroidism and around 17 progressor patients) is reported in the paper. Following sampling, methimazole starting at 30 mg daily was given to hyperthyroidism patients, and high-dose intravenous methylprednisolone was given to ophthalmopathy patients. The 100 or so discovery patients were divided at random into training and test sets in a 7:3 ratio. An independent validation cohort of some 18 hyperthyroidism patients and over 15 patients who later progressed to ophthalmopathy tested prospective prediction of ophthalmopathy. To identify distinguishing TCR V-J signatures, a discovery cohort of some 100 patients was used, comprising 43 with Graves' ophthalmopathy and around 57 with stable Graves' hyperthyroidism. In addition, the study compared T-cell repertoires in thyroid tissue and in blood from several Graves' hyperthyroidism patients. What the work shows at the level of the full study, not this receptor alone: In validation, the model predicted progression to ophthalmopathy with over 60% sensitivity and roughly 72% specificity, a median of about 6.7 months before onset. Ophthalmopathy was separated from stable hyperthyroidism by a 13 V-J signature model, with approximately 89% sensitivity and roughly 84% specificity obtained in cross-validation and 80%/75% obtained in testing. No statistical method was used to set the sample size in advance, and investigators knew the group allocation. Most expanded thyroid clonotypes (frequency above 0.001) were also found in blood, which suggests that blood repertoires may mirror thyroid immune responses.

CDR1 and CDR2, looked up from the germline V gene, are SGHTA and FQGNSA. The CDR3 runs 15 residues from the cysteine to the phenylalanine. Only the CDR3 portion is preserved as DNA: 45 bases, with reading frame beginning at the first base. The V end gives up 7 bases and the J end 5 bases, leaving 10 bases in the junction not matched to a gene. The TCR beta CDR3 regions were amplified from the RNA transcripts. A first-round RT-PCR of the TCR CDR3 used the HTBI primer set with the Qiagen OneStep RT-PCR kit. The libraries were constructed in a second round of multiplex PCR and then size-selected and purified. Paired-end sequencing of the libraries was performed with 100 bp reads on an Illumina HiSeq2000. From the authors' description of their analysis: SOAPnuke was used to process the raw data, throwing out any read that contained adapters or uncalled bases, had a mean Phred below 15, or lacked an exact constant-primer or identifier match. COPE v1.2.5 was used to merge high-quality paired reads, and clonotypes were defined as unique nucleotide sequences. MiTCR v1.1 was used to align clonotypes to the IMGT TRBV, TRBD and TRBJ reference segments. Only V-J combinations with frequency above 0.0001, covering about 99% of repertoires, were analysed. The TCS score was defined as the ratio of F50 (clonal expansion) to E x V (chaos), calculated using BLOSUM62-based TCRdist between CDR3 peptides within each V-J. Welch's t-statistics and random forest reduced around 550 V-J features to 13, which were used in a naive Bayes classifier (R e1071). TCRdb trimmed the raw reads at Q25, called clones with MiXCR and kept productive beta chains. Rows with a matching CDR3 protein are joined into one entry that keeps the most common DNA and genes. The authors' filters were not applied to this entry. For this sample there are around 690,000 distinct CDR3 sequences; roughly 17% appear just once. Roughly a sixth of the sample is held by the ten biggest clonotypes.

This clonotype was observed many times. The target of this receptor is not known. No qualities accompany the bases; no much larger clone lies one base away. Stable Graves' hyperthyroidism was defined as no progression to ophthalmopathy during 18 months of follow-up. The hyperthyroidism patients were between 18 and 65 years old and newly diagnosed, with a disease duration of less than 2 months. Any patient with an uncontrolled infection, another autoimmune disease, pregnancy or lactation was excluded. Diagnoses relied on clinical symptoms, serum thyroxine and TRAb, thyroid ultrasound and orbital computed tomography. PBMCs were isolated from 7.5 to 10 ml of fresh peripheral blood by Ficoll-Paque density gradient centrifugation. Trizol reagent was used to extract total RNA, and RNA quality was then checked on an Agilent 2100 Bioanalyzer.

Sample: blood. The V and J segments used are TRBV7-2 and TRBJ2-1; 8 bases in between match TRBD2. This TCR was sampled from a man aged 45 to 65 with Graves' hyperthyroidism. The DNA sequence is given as TGTGCCAGCACCCCCGGAGTAGCGGGGAACAATGAGCAGTTCTTC. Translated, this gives CASTPGVAGNNEQFF.